The entry that follows covers one T cell receptor (beta chain) sequence. Its specificity is not known. TCR beta CDR3 amplification from genomic DNA was performed by two-round multiplex PCR. Gene-specific primers for each TRBV and TRBJ gene drove first-round PCR. TCRdb itself ran the multiplex PCR reads through MiXCR, one entry per CDR3 protein. The sample includes 15,000 to 20,000 distinct CDR3 sequences, approximately 28% seen only once; the top ten take approximately 23%. This sample is part of a study of prognosis after radiotherapy for stage I lung cancer. Overall study: Recruitment took place in Nanjing, China, where patients with stage I non-small cell lung cancer were enrolled between 2018 and early 2019. Study findings and constraints: It is unknown whether the expanded TCR clones recognize the tumor. Differing TRBV and TRBJ gene usage was reportedly seen between patients with and without metastases. Some patients went on to develop distant metastases. Their Shannon entropy after stereotactic body radiation therapy was lower, and its change from baseline was also lower.

The clonotype was recovered from a donor of 50 years or more with non-small cell lung cancer. This specimen was PBMCs, taken before or after stereotactic body radiation therapy (not recorded which).

CDR3 DNA sequence: TGTGCCAGCAGCCAGGCGCCGCGGGGGACCTCCTACAATGAGCAGTTCTTC. This gives the protein CASSQAPRGTSYNEQFF. J is TRBJ2-1 and V is TRBV7-2; 7 bases line up with TRBD2. Germline V CDR1 and CDR2: SGHTA, FQGNSA. The CDR3 has 17 amino acids. With 5 bases clipped from V and 0 bases from J, the junction kept 10 bases outside the gene matches.